The clone carrying this T cell receptor (beta chain) was detected many times. Its antigen is not known. TCRdb re-clonotyped the PCR reads via MiXCR. The sample lists 25,000 to 30,000 clones, 15% to 20% seen once, with approximately 6.2% in the top ten. All patients reached thyroid surgery having received no treatment beforehand. The data originate from a study of metastatic and nonmetastatic thyroid tumors. Looking at the study overall: The study looked at repertoires side by side in blood and in tumor or nodule tissue from malignant and benign thyroid patients.

Findings and limits, study-wide: Compared with benign nodules, malignant thyroid tumors were reported to have significantly higher TCR beta diversity in both blood and tumor.

The TCR originated in a male donor with papillary thyroid cancer or a benign thyroid nodule (not recorded which). Some clones in this sample may be carry-over from other donors' samples. Sample: blood.

The CDR3 loop reads CASSLLNNQPQHF. CDR3 sequence (DNA): TGTGCCAGCAGTTTATTGAACAATCAGCCCCAGCATTTT. The chain links TRBV27 to TRBJ1-5; D is uncertain. From germline, CDR1 is MNHEY and CDR2 SMNVEV (reference sequence). V lost 1 base and J lost 3, with 4 bases in between. CDR3 length equals 13 residues.